Listed below are T cell receptor beta chains from one sample, sequenced in a study of neurological immune-mediated disorders. Each CDR3 protein gets one entry after TCRdb re-called the 5' RACE reads with MiXCR. The data show tens of thousands of distinct CDR3 sequences, around a fifth seen once. Sequenced sample: PBMCs. Receptors originate from a man aged 55 to 70 with HTLV-1-associated myelopathy (HAM/TSP). Both conserved end residues are trimmed from each CDR3.

V	CDR3
TRBV29-1	SVGEETQY
TRBV12-3/TRBV12-4	ASSLTGGAGELF
TRBV7-2	ASTIVQGSRTGELF
TRBV12-3/TRBV12-4	ASHITGAPEAF
TRBV10-3	AISANRGSTDTQY
TRBV7-3	ASSLQPQETQY
TRBV12-3/TRBV12-4	ATRRMTRGADLNTGELF
TRBV20-1	SAPRGGRVNTGELF
TRBV12-3/TRBV12-4	ASSLGASGLLVQF
TRBV7-2	ASSLSRTPGPGELF
TRBV7-8	ASSIQGASPYEHY
TRBV20-1	SASSRKGTDTQY
TRBV6-2/TRBV6-3	ASIGGSNTGELF
TRBV5-6	ASSLEQLNTEAF
TRBV9	ASSFGQTQHQH
TRBV5-1	ASSTRETDTQY
TRBV5-1	ASSLASSGSFIYEQY
TRBV20-1	SASPGQGTNYGYT
TRBV29-1	SVEAGGENIQY
TRBV5-1	ASSSTGTSGRRALEQY
TRBV29-1	SGGLVANEQF
TRBV29-1	SVAGTGALNTEAF
TRBV5-1	ASSVTSTDYGYT
TRBV27	ASSRTGLRNSPLH
TRBV7-3	ASSLSSGVRDTGELF
TRBV15	ATSSHQNTEAF
TRBV18	ASSQVPGQPSGANVLT
TRBV20-1	SARKQSAGNTIY
TRBV27	ASRSSVNTYEQY
TRBV5-6	AISYWTDSTTTQY
TRBV15	ATSRVRQGNEQY
TRBV4-2	ASSQDWGAQPQH
TRBV9	ASTLGQAITGELF
TRBV2	ASRERVQSNEQF
TRBV20-1	SARAAHGAYNEQF
TRBV7-2	ASSLQSNTEAF
TRBV29-1	SVRLAPGPYEQY
TRBV5-1	ASSPGTDHYGYT
TRBV11-3	ASSLDSSYEQY
TRBV11-2	ASSRTDTGELF
TRBV20-1	SARDGRGGVTEAF
TRBV7-9	ASSQQGGYGYT
TRBV29-1	SVESWSTEAF
TRBV4-1	ASSSDLQGTTEAF
TRBV6-5	ASSLQRQTYEQY
TRBV29-1	SVAASGGRTQY
TRBV11-2	ASSLEGGLSTDTQY